A single TCR beta chain is shown here with its context. The record originates from a study of radiation and T cells in renal cell carcinoma. Time point here: baseline pretreatment blood. Sample treatment: 15 Gy SBRT to primary tumor, nephrectomy 4 weeks later. Radiation-treated patients gave blood at baseline, week 2 and week 4. TCRdb keeps only in-frame clones here, not all; method: immunoSEQ multiplex PCR. Among 150,000 or so clones listed, roughly nine tenths were seen once. The CDR3 loop spans 13 amino acids. From germline, CDR1 is LGHNT and CDR2 FRNRAP. V was clipped by 0 bases and J by 7 bases, with 10 bases between them.

This material consisted of blood, taken from a patient whose treatment included radiotherapy and nephrectomy. The receptor's source is a woman in her sixties or seventies with renal cell carcinoma. V usage is TRBV12-5 and J usage is TRBJ2-7; D is undetermined. The CDR3 sequence is CASGLVPGHEQYF. The CDR3 coding sequence is TGTGCTAGTGGTTTGGTACCCGGGCATGAGCAGTACTTC. The full variable domain, with the rest looked up from reference TRBV12-5 and TRBJ2-7, is DARVTQTPRHKVTEMGQEVTMRCQPILGHNTVFWYRQTMMQGLELLAYFRNRAPLDDSGMPKDRFSAEMPDATLATLKIQPSEPRDSAVYFCASGLVPGHEQYFGPGTRLTVT.